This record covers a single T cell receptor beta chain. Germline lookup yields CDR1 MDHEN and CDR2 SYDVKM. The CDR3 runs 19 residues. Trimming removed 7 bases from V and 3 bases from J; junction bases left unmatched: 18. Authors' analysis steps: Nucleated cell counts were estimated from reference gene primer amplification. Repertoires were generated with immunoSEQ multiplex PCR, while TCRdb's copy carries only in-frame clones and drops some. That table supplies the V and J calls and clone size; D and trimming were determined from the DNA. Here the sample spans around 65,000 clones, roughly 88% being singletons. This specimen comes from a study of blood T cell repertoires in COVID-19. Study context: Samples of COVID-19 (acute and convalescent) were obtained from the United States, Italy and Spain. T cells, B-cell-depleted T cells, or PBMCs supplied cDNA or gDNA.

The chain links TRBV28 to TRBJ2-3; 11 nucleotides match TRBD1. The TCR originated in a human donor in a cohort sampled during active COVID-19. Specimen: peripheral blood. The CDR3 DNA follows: TGTGCCAGCAACTTACGGACAGGGGGCGCGGGACTATCGACAGATACGCAGTATTTT. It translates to CASNLRTGGAGLSTDTQYF. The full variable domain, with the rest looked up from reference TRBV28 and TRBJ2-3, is DVKVTQSSRYLVKRTGEKVFLECVQDMDHENMFWYRQDPGLGLRLIYFSYDVKMKEKGDIPEGYSVSREKKERFSLILESASTNQTSMYLCASNLRTGGAGLSTDTQYFGPGTRLTVL.